Below are 21 T cell receptor beta chains sequenced from a single sample in a study of T cell changes during pregnancy in multiple sclerosis. TCRdb keeps only in-frame clones here, not all; method: immunoSEQ multiplex PCR. The sample shows about 40,000 clones, 88% of them seen only once. The sample here was peripheral blood, taken in the first trimester of pregnancy. These receptor sequences come from a female donor in good health, enrolled as a control in a pregnancy study.

The J gene is TRBJ2-7, the V gene TRBV11-2; TRBD1 is a possible D gene (7 bases). V shed 2 bases and J shed 2 bases, with 13 bases lying between them. The CDR3 extends over 15 amino acids. Per the germline V gene, CDR1 is SGHAT and CDR2 is FQNNGV. The CDR3 loop reads CASSLIGGGPYEQYF. Written as DNA, the CDR3 is TGTGCCAGCAGCTTAATTGGAGGGGGCCCCTACGAGCAGTACTTC.

The rearrangement joins TRBV6-4 to TRBJ2-3; 7 bases align to TRBD2. Germline V gene lookup returns CDR1 MRHNA and CDR2 SNTAGT. This CDR3 region has 16 residues. The ends lost 3 bases at V and 4 bases at J; junction bases unmatched: 10. This CDR3 reads CASSEEGQGGADTQYF. The CDR3 DNA is TGTGCCAGCAGTGAAGAGGGGCAGGGAGGGGCAGATACGCAGTATTTT.

This chain connects TRBV2 to TRBJ1-2, with 7 bases that match TRBD1. J gave up 3 bases and V 9 bases, and 1 base lay outside the gene matches. The CDR3 has 11 amino acids. CDR1 and CDR2 from the germline V gene are SNHLY and FYNNEI. CDR3 nucleotides: TGTGCCAGGACAGGGTACTATGGCTACACCTTC. It yields the protein CARTGYYGYTF. Full variable domain (outside the CDR3, taken from reference TRBV2 and TRBJ1-2): EPEVTQTPSHQVTQMGQEVILRCVPISNHLYFYWYRQILGQKVEFLVSFYNNEISEKSEIFDDQFSVERPDGSNFTLKIRSTKLEDSAMYFCARTGYYGYTFGSGTRLTVV.

This clone was seen only a few times. This chain uses TRBV6-5 with TRBJ1-2; D gene ambiguous. The V end lost 6 bases, the J end lost 6 bases, and 17 bases lay between the germline ends. This CDR3 comprises 14 residues. Germline CDR1 reads MNHEY; CDR2 reads SVGAGI. The CDR3 DNA reads as TGTGCCAGCAGCCCCCTAAGTCGGGAGAATGGCTACACCTTC. Its translation: CASSPLSRENGYTF.

The chain couples TRBV11-2 to TRBJ2-2; 8 bases fit TRBD2. V gave up 4 bases and J gave up 6 bases; unmatched junction bases: 7. The germline CDR1 and CDR2 sequences are SGHAT and FQNNGV. This CDR3 spans 15 amino acids. The CDR3 bases are TGTGCCAGCAGCTCCCCGACTAGCGTCGCCGGGGAGCTGTTTTTT. This encodes CASSSPTSVAGELFF.

V is TRBV4-1 and J is TRBJ2-4; 12 nucleotides agree with TRBD1. The CDR3 consists of 18 residues. With 3 bases clipped from V and 5 bases from J, the junction kept 11 bases outside the gene matches. CDR1 MGHRA and CDR2 YSYEKL come from the germline V gene. CDR3 loop: CASSQVPGQGAPQNIQYF. Here the CDR3 DNA reads TGCGCCAGCAGCCAGGTCCCGGGACAGGGGGCGCCCCAAAACATTCAGTACTTC.

This clone was detected once. The chain has TRBV5-4 and TRBJ2-7, with a weak D call TRBD1 (6 bases). The CDR3 contains 16 residues. Germline V gene data show CDR1 as SGHNT and CDR2 as YYREEE (reference sequence). Trimming stripped 4 bases from V and 3 bases from J, with 20 bases between. CDR3 region: CASSNPGDPRIYEQYF. The CDR3, as DNA: TGTGCCAGCAGCAACCCAGGGGACCCACGAATCTACGAGCAGTACTTC.

The V gene is TRBV5-6, the J gene TRBJ1-4; D is possibly TRBD1 (6 bases). Germline loops: CDR1 SGHDT, CDR2 YYEEEE. The CDR3 is 15 residues long. Between the trimmed V and J ends, which lost 2 bases and 4 bases, there was a span of 12 bases. In DNA, the CDR3 is TGTGCCAGCAGCTTCAGGGGAATCTATAATGAAAAACTGTTTTTT. Translation: CASSFRGIYNEKLFF. Together with reference TRBV5-6 and TRBJ1-4, the CDR3 gives the full variable domain: DAGVTQSPTHLIKTRGQQVTLRCSPKSGHDTVSWYQQALGQGPQFIFQYYEEEERQRGNFPDRFSGHQFPNYSSELNVNALLLGDSALYLCASSFRGIYNEKLFFGSGTQLSVL.

V gene TRBV9 combines with J gene TRBJ1-2; D is perhaps TRBD1 (6 bases). V lost 4 bases and J lost 6, with 19 bases in between. The CDR3 loop spans 15 amino acids. CDR1 is SGDLS, CDR2 YYNGEE, per germline. The CDR3 DNA sequence: TGTGCCAGCAGCCTCTGGGAGGGGGGCGAGAATGGCTACACCTTC. Encoded protein: CASSLWEGGENGYTF.

V gene TRBV5-1 combines with J gene TRBJ2-2; 12 positions match TRBD1. Germline CDR1 is SGHRS and CDR2 is YFSETQ. The CDR3 has 16 residues. The V segment lost 3 bases and the J segment 7 bases; nucleotides outside the gene matches: 7. CDR3 nucleotide sequence: TGCGCCAGCAGCTCGGGACAGGGGGCGTTGCACGGGGAGCTGTTTTTT. It yields the protein CASSSGQGALHGELFF.

V and J are TRBV2 and TRBJ2-1, with D possibly being TRBD2 (6 bases). The CDR3 sequence is 14 residues long. Germline V gene sequence: CDR1 SNHLY, CDR2 FYNNEI. The V end lost 10 bases, the J end lost 0 bases, and 13 bases lay between the germline ends. The DNA for the CDR3 is TGTGCCACTACGGACGGGGGCTCCTACAATGAGCAGTTCTTC. Residues: CATTDGGSYNEQFF.

This CDR3 reads CASSTGVGGNTIYF. The DNA for the CDR3 is TGTGCCAGCAGCACCGGAGTAGGAGGAAACACCATATATTTT. The chain joins TRBV7-7 to TRBJ1-3; D not certain. Germline V gene data show CDR1 as SSHAT and CDR2 as FNYEAQ (reference sequence). V shed 5 bases and J shed 4 bases, with 12 bases lying between them. This CDR3 has 14 residues.

A single count supports this clone. This chain connects TRBV7-9 to TRBJ1-4; D is perhaps TRBD1 (5 bases). The germline V and J ends were trimmed by 6 bases and 5 bases, with 13 bases remaining between them. The CDR3 is 14 amino acids. Germline V lookup: CDR1 SEHNR, CDR2 FQNEAQ (reference sequence). This chain's CDR3 is CASSHYGGNEKLFF. In DNA form, the CDR3 reads TGTGCCAGCAGTCACTACGGGGGAAATGAAAAACTGTTTTTT.

The J gene is TRBJ2-7, the V gene TRBV13; TRBD1 might be the D (6 bases). V was clipped by 1 base and J by 5 bases, with 15 bases between them. CDR3 length equals 15 residues. The germline CDR1 and CDR2 sequences are PRHDT and FYEKMQ (reference sequence). The CDR3 protein is CASSLVSTGSHEQYF. CDR3 DNA: TGTGCCAGCAGCTTAGTATCCACAGGGTCTCACGAGCAGTACTTC.

Only one count was recorded for this clone. This sequence joins TRBV29-1 and TRBJ2-7, with 7 bases identical to TRBD1. J gave up 1 base and V 7 bases, and 4 bases lay outside the gene matches. From germline, CDR1 is SQVTM and CDR2 ANQGSEA. The CDR3 length is 12 residues. CDR3 coding DNA: TGCAGCGCCAACAGGGGTTCCTACGAGCAGTACTTC. Protein: CSANRGSYEQYF.

The V call is TRBV5-1, the J call TRBJ1-1; 9 bases map to TRBD1. V lost 0 bases to trimming and J lost 0 bases; unmatched junction nucleotides: 15. Germline V lookup: CDR1 SGHRS, CDR2 YFSETQ. The CDR3 has 20 residues. In nucleotides, the CDR3 is TGCGCCAGCAGCTTGGTGGGACAGGGCAACCCTCTCTCAATGAACACTGAAGCTTTCTTT. It encodes CASSLVGQGNPLSMNTEAFF. The full variable domain, with the rest looked up from reference TRBV5-1 and TRBJ1-1, is KAGVTQTPRYLIKTRGQQVTLSCSPISGHRSVSWYQQTPGQGLQFLFEYFSETQRNKGNFPGRFSGRQFSNSRSEMNVSTLELGDSALYLCASSLVGQGNPLSMNTEAFFGQGTRLTVV.

The genes are TRBV7-2 and TRBJ2-7; D is perhaps TRBD1 (5 bases). The CDR3 loop spans 15 amino acids. Trimming removed 7 bases from V and 3 bases from J, with 19 bases in between. Germline V gene sequence: CDR1 SGHTA, CDR2 FQGNSA. The CDR3 sequence: CASTKGIEANYEQYF. The CDR3 nucleotides read TGTGCCAGCACGAAGGGGATAGAAGCGAACTACGAGCAGTACTTC.

The chain carries TRBV9 and TRBJ1-3; D remains unclear. The CDR3 has 13 amino acids. Deletions cut 0 bases from V and 6 bases from J, with 7 bases between. Germline values: CDR1 SGDLS, CDR2 YYNGEE. The CDR3 is CASSVDIANTIYF. CDR3 nucleotides: TGTGCCAGCAGCGTAGACATCGCAAACACCATATATTTT. Full variable domain (missing parts from reference TRBV9 and TRBJ1-3): DSGVTQTPKHLITATGQRVTLRCSPRSGDLSVYWYQQSLDQGLQFLIQYYNGEERAKGNILERFSAQQFPDLHSELNLSSLELGDSALYFCASSVDIANTIYFGEGSWLTVV.

This CDR3 reads CASSARDRDLIYGYTF. CDR3 nucleotides: TGTGCCAGCAGCGCCCGGGACAGGGATTTAATCTATGGCTACACCTTC. The chain couples TRBV9 to TRBJ1-2; 9 nucleotides align to TRBD1. The germline CDR1 and CDR2 sequences are SGDLS and YYNGEE. V gave up 3 bases and J gave up 4 bases; unmatched junction bases: 10. The CDR3 length is 16 residues.

The rearrangement uses TRBV19 and TRBJ2-1, with 7 bases lining up with TRBD2. Trimming removed 10 bases from V and 0 bases from J; junction bases left unmatched: 15. This CDR3 has 17 residues. Per the germline V gene, CDR1 is LNHDA and CDR2 is SQIVND (reference sequence). DNA of the CDR3: TGTGCCACCTCTCCACACTTCGGGGGGAGCTCCTACAATGAGCAGTTCTTC. It translates to CATSPHFGGSSYNEQFF.

The chain carries TRBV7-9 and TRBJ2-1; 9 bases agree with TRBD1. The CDR3 runs to 17 residues. Germline-derived CDR1 and CDR2 are SEHNR and FQNEAQ (reference sequence). Trimming at V came to 4 bases and at J to 5 bases, leaving 12 bases not matched to a gene. The chain's CDR3 is CASSYGSGTGKNNEQFF. The CDR3 DNA sequence: TGTGCCAGCAGCTACGGCTCCGGGACAGGGAAGAACAATGAGCAGTTCTTC.